What follows are 30 T cell receptor beta chains derived from one specimen sequenced in a study of vaccination effects on CD4 cells after COVID-19. Antigen-specific CD4+ T cell clonotypes were called by their expansion after viral peptide-pool culture in ViraFEST. Isolating CD4+ T cells followed roughly ten days of culture. None of the vaccinated had previously contracted SARS-CoV-2, and their nucleocapsid antibodies tested negative. The antigens of these receptors remain unknown. The data were produced by immunoSEQ multiplex PCR, yet TCRdb's version contains in-frame clones alone and is incomplete. Of about 22,000 clones in the sample, around 72% were seen once. This sample comprised CD4+ T cells from PBMCs cultured with HCoV-NL63 spike peptides, obtained before COVID-19 vaccination. The receptors derive from a human donor who received a COVID-19 vaccine.

This clone was found a few times. This sequence joins TRBV3-1 (or the pseudogene TRBV3-2) and TRBJ1-3; possibly TRBD1 for D (6 bases). The V and J ends lost 2 bases and 11 bases respectively, with 13 bases between them. The germline gives CDR1 LGHDT, CDR2 YNNKEL (reference sequence). The CDR3 contains 13 residues. The DNA for the CDR3 is TGTGCCAGCAGCCAACGACAGGCCGGGGCCATATATTTT. Amino acid sequence: CASSQRQAGAIYF.

This chain uses TRBV28 with TRBJ1-1; D gene uncertain. V was cut by 6 bases and J by 3 bases, with 5 bases left in between. Per the germline V gene, CDR1 is MDHEN and CDR2 is SYDVKM. This CDR3 is built from 11 residues. This CDR3 is CASRRYTEAFF. CDR3 bases: TGTGCCAGCAGACGGTACACTGAAGCTTTCTTT.

The chain couples TRBV2 to TRBJ1-1, with D perhaps TRBD1 (5 bases). This CDR3 contains 13 residues. V lost 5 bases, J lost 1 base, and 8 bases lay in between. The germline CDR1 and CDR2 sequences are SNHLY and FYNNEI. This CDR3 reads CASSSTGNTEAFF. The CDR3 coding sequence is TGTGCCAGCAGTTCTACAGGGAACACTGAAGCTTTCTTT.

The chain couples TRBV7-6 to TRBJ1-2, with D perhaps TRBD1 (5 bases). The CDR3 has 14 amino acids. Trimming took off 0 bases at V and 8 bases at J, with 13 bases between the two ends. Germline CDR1 SGHVS, CDR2 FNYEAQ. CDR3: CASSLAMGGKGYTF. In DNA form, the CDR3 reads TGTGCCAGCAGCTTAGCGATGGGGGGAAAAGGCTACACCTTC.

Here the CDR3 DNA reads TGTGCCAGCAGATCTGGGGCCAGGGAGGTTCCCCTCCACTTT. Translating it yields CASRSGAREVPLHF. This chain connects TRBV28 to TRBJ1-6; a possible D gene is TRBD1 (5 bases). V lost 6 bases and J 13 bases, leaving 19 bases between the germline ends. This CDR3 has 14 amino acids. The germline gives CDR1 MDHEN, CDR2 SYDVKM.

This clone has just a few counts. The V gene is TRBV7-8, the J gene TRBJ2-2; D gene uncertain. This CDR3 is 14 amino acids long. The germline gives CDR1 SGHVS, CDR2 FQNEAQ. Trimming pared 7 bases from V and 7 bases from J, leaving 16 bases between. The CDR3 DNA sequence: TGTGCCAGCATCATCGATCCCTGGGGCGGGGAGCTGTTTTTT. It encodes CASIIDPWGGELFF.

The chain employs TRBV30 and TRBJ1-2; a possible D gene is TRBD1 (6 bases). In germline, CDR1 is GTSNPN, CDR2 SVGIG (reference sequence). This CDR3 region has 13 residues. The germline V and J ends were trimmed by 2 bases and 9 bases, with 16 bases remaining between them. This CDR3 is CAWSRDRPRSYTF. The CDR3 DNA reads TGTGCCTGGAGTCGCGACAGGCCTCGGAGCTACACCTTC.

This clone appeared once. V usage is TRBV7-2 and J usage is TRBJ1-1; D call uncertain. The CDR3 spans 15 residues. Germline CDR1 is SGHTA and CDR2 is FQGNSA. The V end lost 4 bases, the J end lost 3 bases, and 15 bases lay between the germline ends. The CDR3 region has the DNA TGTGCCAGCAGCTACTCGACGGCAGGAGACACTGAAGCTTTCTTT. Translating it yields CASSYSTAGDTEAFF.

This clone was detected a few times. V gene TRBV2 combines with J gene TRBJ2-7, with a weak D call TRBD2 (6 bases). CDR3 length: 15 amino acids. V lost 6 bases, J lost 6 bases, and 21 bases lay in between. CDR1 and CDR2 (germline): SNHLY, FYNNEI. The CDR3 sequence: CASSPVWRAAGEQYF. The CDR3 DNA sequence: TGTGCCAGCAGCCCTGTGTGGAGGGCAGCGGGCGAGCAGTACTTC.

The chain uses TRBV6-2 or TRBV6-3 and TRBJ2-1, with D possibly being TRBD1 or TRBD2 (5 bases each). With 2 bases removed from V and 0 bases from J, the gap between germline ends came to 11 bases. The CDR3 is 16 residues long. From germline, CDR1 is MNHEY and CDR2 SVGEGT. Here the CDR3 DNA reads TGTGCCAGCAGTTACGGAGGACATAGCTCCTACAATGAGCAGTTCTTC. Translating it yields CASSYGGHSSYNEQFF.

This clone was detected only a few times. The chain links TRBV7-2 to TRBJ1-5; D might be TRBD1 (5 bases). Germline-derived CDR1 and CDR2 are SGHTA and FQGNSA. The CDR3 has 15 residues. V was trimmed by 0 bases and J by 2 bases, leaving 8 bases between them. The CDR3 reads CASSLAREGNQPQHF. CDR3 DNA sequence: TGTGCCAGCAGCTTAGCCAGGGAGGGCAATCAGCCCCAGCATTTT.

This clone turned up a few times. This chain uses TRBV5-1 with TRBJ2-7, with 9 nucleotides matching TRBD1. CDR3 length equals 15 residues. After removal of 4 bases from V and 0 bases from J, the junction contained 5 bases not matched to a gene. CDR1 and CDR2 (germline): SGHRS, YFSETQ. CDR3 DNA sequence: TGCGCCAGCAGCCTAGGGACAGGGCGCTCCTACGAGCAGTACTTC. The encoded protein is CASSLGTGRSYEQYF.

The chain links TRBV30 to TRBJ1-3; D unresolved. V lost 6 bases and J lost 4, with 13 bases in between. This CDR3 spans 13 amino acids. Germline V gives CDR1 GTSNPN, CDR2 SVGIG (reference sequence). The chain's CDR3 is CACTRGTGNTIYF. CDR3 in DNA: TGTGCCTGTACCAGAGGCACCGGAAACACCATATATTTT.

The J gene is TRBJ2-1, the V gene TRBV5-1; 8 positions match TRBD2. With 7 bases clipped from V and 4 bases from J, the junction kept 13 bases outside the gene matches. The CDR3 length is 16 residues. Looked up from germline, CDR1 is SGHRS and CDR2 is YFSETQ. The chain's CDR3 is CASRGSVTSEYNEQFF. In DNA, the CDR3 is TGCGCCAGCCGGGGGTCAGTGACTAGCGAATACAATGAGCAGTTCTTC.

DNA of the CDR3: TGCGCCAGCAGCTTAACAGGGGATTCTGCTTTAGGCTACACCTTC. Protein product: CASSLTGDSALGYTF. The rearrangement uses TRBV5-1 and TRBJ1-2; 7 positions match TRBD1. This CDR3 is built from 15 residues. The germline gives CDR1 SGHRS, CDR2 YFSETQ. V lost 2 bases, J lost 8 bases, and 12 bases stayed unmatched.

The chain combines TRBV3-1 (or the pseudogene TRBV3-2) with TRBJ2-3, with 8 nucleotides matching TRBD2. Trimming removed 3 bases from V and 4 bases from J; junction bases left unmatched: 0. This CDR3 is 13 amino acids long. The germline V gene encodes CDR1 LGHDT and CDR2 YNNKEL (reference sequence). The CDR3 DNA reads as TGTGCCAGCAGCCACGGGGGGGCAGATACGCAGTATTTT. This gives the protein CASSHGGADTQYF.

This clone was detected once. The chain carries TRBV30 and TRBJ2-6, with D perhaps matching TRBD2 (6 bases). Germline V lookup: CDR1 GTSNPN, CDR2 SVGIG (reference sequence). V gave up 1 base and J gave up 7 bases, with 11 bases separating them. This CDR3 has 14 residues. The CDR3 DNA is TGTGCCTGGAGTGCGGGACTTAGTGCCAACGTCCTGACTTTC. The encoded protein is CAWSAGLSANVLTF.

DNA of the CDR3: TGTGCCAGCAGCCAAGATCTGTGGGCAGCCTCAAACTATGGCTACACCTTC. Its protein is CASSQDLWAASNYGYTF. The chain joins TRBV3-1 (or the pseudogene TRBV3-2) to TRBJ1-2; no clear D gene. The CDR3 is made up of 17 amino acids. With 0 bases removed from V and 2 bases from J, the gap between germline ends came to 16 bases. Germline CDR1 and CDR2: LGHDT and YNNKEL (reference sequence).

V and J are TRBV7-9 and TRBJ2-3; no clear D gene. Germline loops: CDR1 SEHNR, CDR2 FQNEAQ (reference sequence). Trimming cost V 8 bases and J 1 base, with 4 bases left between them. CDR3 length: 11 amino acids. The CDR3 protein is CASGGTDTQYF. DNA of the CDR3: TGTGCCAGCGGAGGCACAGATACGCAGTATTTT.

The CDR3 DNA reads as TGTGCCAGCAGCGCGGGGGGGGTCGGAAACTATGGCTACACCTTC. Its translation: CASSAGGVGNYGYTF. This chain uses TRBV9 with TRBJ1-2; D perhaps matches TRBD1 (5 bases). CDR1 SGDLS and CDR2 YYNGEE come from the germline V gene. The CDR3 consists of 15 residues. The V end lost 3 bases, the J end lost 2 bases, and 14 bases lay between the germline ends.

The chain employs TRBV19 and TRBJ1-1; D is undetermined. Germline values: CDR1 LNHDA, CDR2 SQIVND (reference sequence). V gave up 5 bases and J gave up 0 bases, with 7 bases separating them. CDR3 size: 13 residues. CDR3 protein: CASSRRMNTEAFF. Written as DNA, the CDR3 is TGTGCCAGTAGTCGACGAATGAACACTGAAGCTTTCTTT.

V gene TRBV2 combines with J gene TRBJ1-6, with a tentative D call TRBD1 (6 bases). V dropped 5 bases and J dropped 0 bases, with 17 bases sitting between them. The germline gives CDR1 SNHLY, CDR2 FYNNEI. The CDR3 extends over 18 amino acids. CDR3 loop: CASSKTGLGISYNSPLHF. The CDR3 DNA is TGTGCCAGCAGTAAGACAGGTCTGGGGATCTCCTATAATTCACCCCTCCACTTT.

The gene calls are TRBV7-8 and TRBJ2-1, with 13 bases aligning to TRBD2. Germline values: CDR1 SGHVS, CDR2 FQNEAQ. This CDR3 contains 18 residues. With V trimmed by 2 bases and J by 7 bases, 11 bases remained unmatched. The CDR3 DNA reads TGTGCCAGCAGCTTACCGAAAGGGACTAGCGGGAATGGTAATGAGCAGTTCTTC. Amino acid sequence: CASSLPKGTSGNGNEQFF. The full variable domain, completed using reference TRBV7-8 and TRBJ2-1, is GAGVSQSPRYKVAKRGQDVALRCDPISGHVSLFWYQQALGQGPEFLTYFQNEAQLDKSGLPSDRFFAERPEGSVSTLKIQRTQQEDSAVYLCASSLPKGTSGNGNEQFFGPGTRLTVL.

V is TRBV29-1 and J is TRBJ2-7; TRBD1 matches 8 bases. J lost 2 bases, V lost 7 bases, and 19 bases had no gene match. Germline V gene data show CDR1 as SQVTM and CDR2 as ANQGSEA. This CDR3 contains 17 residues. The CDR3 spells CSAIVYRDRKNTYEQYF. The DNA of the CDR3 is TGCAGCGCCATTGTTTATCGGGACAGGAAAAATACCTACGAGCAGTACTTC.

The chain recombines TRBV5-6 with TRBJ2-4; D is unclear. Trimming left V 0 bases short and J 1 base short, with 14 bases between. Looked up from germline, CDR1 is SGHDT and CDR2 is YYEEEE. The CDR3 spans 17 residues. This CDR3 reads CASSLGLAGRAKNIQYF. DNA of the CDR3: TGTGCCAGCAGCTTGGGTCTCGCAGGTCGGGCCAAAAACATTCAGTACTTC. The complete variable domain, with remaining parts taken from reference TRBV5-6 and TRBJ2-4, reads DAGVTQSPTHLIKTRGQQVTLRCSPKSGHDTVSWYQQALGQGPQFIFQYYEEEERQRGNFPDRFSGHQFPNYSSELNVNALLLGDSALYLCASSLGLAGRAKNIQYFGAGTRLSVL.

This clone was counted a few times. The genes are TRBV6-2 or TRBV6-3 and TRBJ1-1, with D perhaps matching TRBD1 (6 bases). This CDR3 is built from 12 residues. Trimming cost V 2 bases and J 10 bases, with 11 bases left between them. The germline V gene encodes CDR1 MNHEY and CDR2 SVGEGT. CDR3 in DNA: TGTGCCAGCAGTTACCGGGACAAGGTAGCTTTCTTT. Translated, it gives CASSYRDKVAFF.

The chain uses TRBV28 and TRBJ2-2, with TRBD2 matching 11 bases. Looked up from germline, CDR1 is MDHEN and CDR2 is SYDVKM. Trimming at V came to 8 bases and at J to 4 bases, leaving 0 bases not matched to a gene. The CDR3 consists of 13 residues. The CDR3 nucleotides read TGTGCCAGCCTAGCGGGGGGCACCGGGGAGCTGTTTTTT. It specifies CASLAGGTGELFF.

The genes are TRBV2 and TRBJ2-1; the D gene is possibly TRBD2 (5 bases). The CDR3 loop spans 14 amino acids. Per germline, CDR1 SNHLY and CDR2 FYNNEI. The ends were cut back, 2 bases at V and 8 bases at J, with 13 bases in the middle. The CDR3: CASSETRAWDEQFF. CDR3 DNA: TGTGCCAGCAGTGAAACGAGGGCCTGGGATGAGCAGTTCTTC.

In its sample, this clone was seen a few times. The CDR3 DNA is TGCAGTGCTAGTCCGGGAGGGCGGGACGAGCAGTACTTC. Protein sequence: CSASPGGRDEQYF. The rearrangement uses TRBV20-1 and TRBJ2-7, with 8 nucleotides matching TRBD2. There are 13 residues in the CDR3. CDR1 and CDR2 from the germline V gene are DFQATT and SNEGSKA (reference sequence). The ends lost 3 bases at V and 5 bases at J; junction bases unmatched: 6.

V gene TRBV5-6 combines with J gene TRBJ1-2; possible D gene TRBD1, 5 bases. Per germline, CDR1 SGHDT and CDR2 YYEEEE. V was cut by 0 bases and J by 7 bases, with 10 bases left in between. There are 13 residues in the CDR3. The CDR3 spells CASSLAVGGGYTF. In nucleotides, the CDR3 is TGTGCCAGCAGCTTGGCGGTCGGGGGTGGCTACACCTTC.